What follows are 14 T cell receptor beta chains derived from one specimen sequenced in a study of T-cell reconstitution after alpha-beta-depleted transplantation in children. Unique molecular identifiers were incorporated when the TCRbeta library was constructed. TCRdb reprocessed the PCR reads via MiXCR and lists one record per CDR3 protein. The sample carries nearly 400,000 distinct CDR3 sequences, just over 20% recorded once. Sequencing was performed on PBMCs from the stem cell graft donor, taken from the stem cell graft. These receptors were collected from a human donor who donated a stem cell graft to a child with acute myeloid leukemia.

This clonotype has at least ten counts. For the CDR3, the DNA is TGCAGTGCTAGAGTACTAGCGGGAGATTTGGGTTGGCACGAGCAGTACTTC. This translates into CSARVLAGDLGWHEQYF. The chain couples TRBV20-1 to TRBJ2-7; TRBD2 matches at 11 bases. V gave up 1 base and J gave up 5 bases; unmatched junction bases: 13. The CDR3 length is 17 residues. The V gene's germline CDR1 is DFQATT and CDR2 SNEGSKA (reference sequence).

This clonotype was seen at least ten times. The chain has TRBV29-1 and TRBJ2-1, with D perhaps TRBD1 or TRBD2 (5 bases each). This CDR3 spans 10 amino acids. V lost 3 bases and J lost 9, with 6 bases in between. Germline V gene sequence: CDR1 SQVTM, CDR2 ANQGSEA. This CDR3 is CSVERGEQFF. The DNA for the CDR3 is TGCAGCGTTGAGAGGGGTGAGCAGTTCTTC.

This clonotype was counted between two and nine times. This chain joins TRBV21-1 and TRBJ2-7. TRBV21-1 is deemed a pseudogene. This CDR3 region has 9 residues. In DNA, the CDR3 is TGTGCCAGCAGCCTGAAGCAGTACTTC. Translated, it gives CASSLKQYF.

The chain has TRBV20-1 and TRBJ2-5; D is ambiguous. Per germline, CDR1 DFQATT and CDR2 SNEGSKA (reference sequence). The CDR3 length is 12 residues. V dropped 7 bases and J dropped 0 bases, with 9 bases sitting between them. CDR3 in amino acids: CSVAEYQETQYF. DNA of the CDR3: TGCAGTGTTGCGGAGTACCAAGAGACCCAGTACTTC.

The sample holds a few counts of this clonotype. V gene TRBV20-1 combines with J gene TRBJ2-3, with TRBD2 matching 11 bases. Germline V gives CDR1 DFQATT, CDR2 SNEGSKA (reference sequence). Trimming cost V 6 bases and J 7 bases; bases outside gene matches: 6. The CDR3 runs to 13 residues. For the CDR3, the DNA is TGCAGTGCGGTAGCGGGAGGGTCCCATACGCAGTATTTT. Translating gives CSAVAGGSHTQYF.

The table lists this clonotype with a few counts. The chain employs TRBV12-3 or TRBV12-4 and TRBJ2-7; 9 bases are shared with TRBD1. With V trimmed by 1 base and J by 4 bases, 8 bases remained unmatched. This CDR3 has 16 residues. DNA of the CDR3: TGTGCCAGCAGTTTAGACCGACCGGGACAGGGTTACGAGCAGTACTTC. This codes for CASSLDRPGQGYEQYF.

Only a few counts were recorded for this clonotype. The V gene is TRBV12-3 or TRBV12-4, the J gene TRBJ2-3; 12 nucleotides agree with TRBD2. This CDR3 has 16 residues. Trimming took 6 bases from V and 4 from J; bases not matched to a gene: 8. The CDR3 reads CASRETSGSWSDTQYF. The CDR3 region has the DNA TGTGCCAGCAGGGAGACTAGCGGGAGTTGGTCAGATACGCAGTATTTT.

A remark on this clonotype: A junction end diverges from the germline sequence, so it may reflect a read error. The rearrangement joins TRBV20-1 to TRBJ2-7, with 7 bases matching TRBD2. Germline V gene sequence: CDR1 DFQATT, CDR2 SNEGSKA (reference sequence). The CDR3 totals 15 residues. The CDR3 DNA follows: TGCAGTGCCAGAGGGCTAGCGGAAAGATCCTACGAGCAGTACTTC. Amino acids: CSARGLAERSYEQYF.

J is TRBJ2-1 and V is TRBV28; 8 bases are a match to TRBD1. With V trimmed by 4 bases and J by 5 bases, 7 bases remained unmatched. CDR1 is MDHEN and CDR2 is SYDVKM in the germline V gene. The CDR3 has 15 amino acids. This chain's CDR3 is CASSYLDRVHNEQFF. For the CDR3, the DNA is TGTGCCAGCAGTTATTTGGACAGGGTCCACAATGAGCAGTTCTTC.

Ten or more counts support this clonotype. The DNA for the CDR3 is TGTGCCAGCAGTTCCGCAGGGGGATTTAATGAAAAACTGTTTTTT. Protein product: CASSSAGGFNEKLFF. The gene calls are TRBV12-3 or TRBV12-4 and TRBJ1-4; 7 nucleotides agree with TRBD1. V shed 4 bases and J 4 bases; nucleotides not matched to a gene: 6. This CDR3 is built from 15 residues.

This clonotype has at least ten counts. V usage is TRBV29-1 and J usage is TRBJ2-1, with TRBD1 matching 7 bases. V trimming: 6 bases; J trimming: 5 bases; junction bases outside the gene matches: 10. Germline CDR1 is SQVTM and CDR2 is ANQGSEA. CDR3 length equals 14 residues. CDR3 coding DNA: TGCAGCGTCGAGACAGGGTATTCCGACAATGAGCAGTTCTTC. Translating it yields CSVETGYSDNEQFF.

This clonotype was counted many times. The V gene is TRBV10-3, the J gene TRBJ2-7; 7 bases are a match to TRBD2. V was clipped by 3 bases and J by 2 bases; unmatched bases: 10. The germline gives CDR1 ENHRY, CDR2 SYGVKD. The CDR3 is made up of 16 amino acids. CDR3 in DNA: TGTGCCATCAGTGAAACAGCGGGGATAATCCCCTACGAGCAGTACTTC. Translated, it gives CAISETAGIIPYEQYF.

The chain uses TRBV5-1 and TRBJ2-3, with 8 bases that match TRBD1. The V segment lost 0 bases and the J segment 14 bases; nucleotides outside the gene matches: 8. Germline CDR1 reads SGHRS; CDR2 reads YFSETQ. The CDR3 covers 13 residues. The CDR3 nucleotides read TGCGCCAGCAGCTTGGCCACCAGCGACAGGGGGTATTTT. The encoded protein is CASSLATSDRGYF.

This clonotype was found a few times. The V and J genes are TRBV10-3 and TRBJ2-1; 13 nucleotides match TRBD2. Looked up from germline, CDR1 is ENHRY and CDR2 is SYGVKD. Trimming took 6 bases from V and 10 from J; bases not matched to a gene: 6. CDR3 size: 14 residues. CDR3 sequence: CAIRSLAGGQEQFF. CDR3 coding DNA: TGTGCCATCAGATCACTAGCGGGAGGGCAGGAGCAGTTCTTC.